This T cell receptor (beta chain) was documented in a study of cytomegalovirus exposure and HLA in healthy donors (dated by TCRdb to 2016 to 2017). Notes on the research overall: An earlier analysis of under 600 of the donors reported 250 to 300 Gb of sequence data and some 120 million unique TCR beta sequences from roughly 180 million T cells. An early release covering just under 650 HLA-typed donors comprised about 300 gigabases of sequencing data and roughly 86 million unique TCR sequences. The genetic ancestry cluster associated with self-reported Caucasian donors included 81% of the approximately 430 genotyped donors. The aim of the study was to test whether cataloging public T cell receptors could identify signatures of past pathogen exposure. Using immunosequencing, the study profiled T cell repertoires from around 680 subjects and related those repertoires to cytomegalovirus serostatus. A separate validation cohort of 90 to 150 different subjects was used in addition to the approximately 700-subject first cohort. To predict cytomegalovirus infection status, the study brought together high-throughput TCR immunosequencing, statistical association of individual TCRs with disease status, and machine learning. A later analysis re-analyzed previously published TCR beta repertoires from hundreds of donors and added high-resolution HLA genotyping to study TCR occurrence patterns. Rather than drawing on any new phenotypic data, the later analysis identified candidate immune exposures from TCR beta sequences and the way those sequences occurred across donors. An earlier analysis of some 600 of the donors applied high-throughput TCR beta sequencing to assess whether each TCR beta V gene segment acted as functional or pseudogenic. Alongside the repertoire data, information on donor age, sex, ethnicity and CMV serostatus was compiled. A later genetic analysis took genome-wide SNP genotypes for about three fifths of the roughly 670 donors and used that subset as a discovery cohort. Every discovery cohort repertoire had been produced on one sequencing platform. HLA typing included class I and class II loci at four-digit resolution. Typing coverage varied by locus: roughly 620-640 donors for A, B, C, DRB1 and DQB1; more than 500 for DQA1; about 590 for DPA1; roughly 450 for DPB1. Several DR-DQ haplotypes were treated as single units for association and clustering because of strong linkage in the cohort. Among 398 genotyped donors of the cohort, an average of about 240,000 unique TCR beta nucleotide sequences was sequenced per donor, of which about 18% were non-productive. What the study reported, not specific to this receptor: Some IMGT-functional V segments, including TRBV6-2 and TRBV6-3, could not be distinguished by the 87-base-pair reads and were therefore excluded. In an earlier analysis of roughly 500 of the donors, most TCR beta V segments appeared in productive rearrangements about 87% or about 30% of the time, broadly matching IMGT annotations. According to a later analysis, most CMV-associated TCR beta chains appeared to be HLA-restricted, and the HLA associations seemed to be driven largely by CMV exposure. It was suggested by the authors that the approach could potentially be generalized to other disease states and immunological phenotypes. Linkage disequilibrium might explain the correlated functional status among segregating V segments, but an unknown experimental factor could not be excluded. A cluster of highly shared sequence variants was judged likely to represent a technical artifact of the sequencing pipeline. Roughly uniform sequencing depth across donors was assumed in presence/absence analyses, although this assumption may not hold. For the cohort, immune exposure information was limited to CMV serostatus. In vitro tests confirmed that a few of the cytomegalovirus-associated TCR beta chains recognize cytomegalovirus antigens. In the study, approximately 160 TCR beta chains were listed as associated with cytomegalovirus. Because counts were too low, some 16 rarely observed V segments, including chromosome 9 orphons, were excluded from the earlier analysis of some 590 of the donors. When HLA alleles, especially DR and DQ, strongly co-occurred, TCR associations were difficult to assign to individual alleles. While some public TCRs were present in many individuals, most TCR sequences turned up only very rarely across donors. According to a later analysis, parvovirus B19, influenza, CMV and Epstein-Barr virus appeared linked to several top co-occurrence clusters. This cohort had only TCR beta chains sequenced, and the lack of alpha or paired-chain data limited which features could be detected. A later genetic analysis reported fewer N-insertions in productive TCRs among donors in an Asian-associated ancestry cluster than the approximately 700-donor mean. A further reported finding was that TCR beta sequences accurately predicted the HLA-A and HLA-B alleles for most subjects in the first cohort. In a later analysis, TCR association rates were found to vary across HLA loci, with the most associated TCRs seen for DRB1 alleles and the fewest for HLA-C alleles. A later genetic analysis associated a missense DCLRE1C variant with V-gene and J-gene trimming of TCR beta chains, and an independent cohort replicated the association. HLA typing was unavailable for some donors at each locus, so association tests used only the typed subset. A later analysis found that HLA-associated TCR beta chains were more clonally expanded and had lower generation probabilities than equally common non-associated chains. Cytomegalovirus status was reported to be diagnosed by the classifier with high specificity and sensitivity in both the original and validation cohorts. Specific HLA alleles were associated with roughly 17,000 TCR beta sequences at a false discovery rate of 0.05 in a later analysis.

Libraries were prepared through the immunoSEQ multiplex PCR assay. The multiplex PCR relied on a mix of 60 forward primers for TCR Vbeta segments and 13 reverse primers for TCR Jbeta segments. A multiplex PCR assay on genomic DNA amplified the CDR3 region of rearranged TCR beta genes. The amplified TCR beta libraries were sequenced on the Illumina HiSeq System as 87-base-pair reads. The paper's processing steps were these. Across the 666 repertoires, a later analysis counted approximately 83 million unique TCR beta chains, roughly 11 million of which were shared by at least two donors. Raw reads were error-corrected and collapsed into unique sequences by a nearest-neighbor algorithm in which closely related sequences were merged to remove PCR and sequencing errors. CDR3 sequences were aligned to IMGT reference sequences to assign V, D and J gene segments. For a sequence to be retained, a match of at least six nucleotides to both a V gene segment and a J gene segment was required. A rearrangement was called productive if the CDR3 had no stop codons and remained in frame with V and J, and every other rearrangement was called non-productive. Following IMGT convention, CDR3 was defined as the stretch from the second conserved V-encoded cysteine to the conserved J-encoded phenylalanine. Sequences without an unambiguous match to a single V gene segment were excluded from the earlier analysis of approximately 600 of the donors. In an earlier analysis of some 590 of the donors, V segments were called functional above 56.7% productive rearrangements and were called segregating when the between-donor standard deviation exceeded 5%. A statistical classification framework was built for diagnosing cytomegalovirus status from the catalog of TCR beta chain sequences. In a later analysis, V and J genes were assigned by comparing TCR nucleotide sequences against IMGT/GENE-DB human TR gene sequences. The TCRdist pipeline was used in a later analysis to assign CDR3 sequences and most-parsimonious VDJ recombination scenarios. In a later analysis, every TCR beta chain was defined by the combination of its CDR3 amino acid sequence and its V-gene family, and reads without a unique V-gene family were dropped. In a later analysis, 450 to 600 highly shared, low-generation-probability nucleotide sequences were removed to address suspected cross-contamination and a sequencing artifact. In a later analysis, a clonal expansion index for each public chain was calculated from normalized within-repertoire ranks of inferred template counts. A later analysis computed generation probabilities with a VDJ recombination model fitted to out-of-frame rearrangements, and checked the results against IGoR. In a later analysis, hypergeometric tests were used to score TCR-TCR, TCR-HLA and TCR-CMV co-occurrence, with a repertoire-size bias correction applied to TCR pairs. A later analysis estimated false discovery rates by permuting HLA or CMV assignments 20 times. A later analysis grouped co-occurring TCRs with DBSCAN, adding TCRdist sequence similarity when clustering within HLA-allele-positive subsets. Repertoires with fewer than 30,000 or more than 120,000 public chains, plus five repertoires with anomalous nucleotide sharing, were excluded from co-occurrence clustering. TCRdb carries this immuneACCESS record with in-frame sequences only. Its versions omit some clonotypes, under half of them owing to an unresolved V gene in the studies checked, with the rest unexplained. Clonal size and the V and J genes are those of that table, whereas D and trimming came from the DNA. The sample table contains 200,000 or so clones; only one count was recorded for around 81% of them. The ten largest account for roughly 2% of the sample.

The germline V gene provides CDR1 SGHRS and CDR2 YFSETQ. The CDR3 runs 17 residues from the cysteine to the phenylalanine. Only CDR3 DNA remains: 51 bases, in frame from the first base. V is cut back by 0 bases and J by 1 base, with 10 bases in the junction unmatched. About this clone: It has no known antigen specificity. Base qualities are not provided; no much larger clone lies one nucleotide away.

In total, approximately 700 healthy bone marrow donors made up the cohort. Cohort members were all nominally healthy when sampled, although unrecorded immune exposures were likely present. The donor tested CMV seropositive, placing the donor among the 289 seropositive members of the cohort. A peripheral blood sample was provided by each donor, and peripheral blood mononuclear cells were used for TCR beta sequencing. Genomic DNA extraction from the blood cell samples was performed with the Qiagen DNeasy Blood Extraction Kit. The TCR comes from a woman aged 18-29 years in good health and CMV-seropositive. This chain joins TRBV5-1 to TRBJ2-7, with 7 junctional bases fitting TRBD2. Sequencing was carried out using PBMCs. In nucleotide form, the sequence is TGCGCCAGCAGCTTGGTAGGCAGTCCGGGGGGATCCTACGAGCAGTACTTC. Its coded protein is CASSLVGSPGGSYEQYF.